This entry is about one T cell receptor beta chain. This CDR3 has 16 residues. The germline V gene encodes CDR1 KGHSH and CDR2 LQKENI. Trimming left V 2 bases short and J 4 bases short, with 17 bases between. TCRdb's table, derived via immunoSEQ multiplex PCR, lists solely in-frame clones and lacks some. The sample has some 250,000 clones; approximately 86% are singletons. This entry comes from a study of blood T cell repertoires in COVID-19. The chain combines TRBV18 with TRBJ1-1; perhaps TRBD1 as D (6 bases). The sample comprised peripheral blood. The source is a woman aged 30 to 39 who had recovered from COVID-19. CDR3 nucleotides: TGTGCCAGCTCACCAAAAGTATCTATAGGGGGCACTGAAGCTTTCTTT. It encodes CASSPKVSIGGTEAFF.